Sequencing of this TCR beta chain was carried out in a study of shared clonotypes between healthy human individuals. Looked up from germline, CDR1 is SGHTA and CDR2 is FQGNSA. The CDR3 runs to 14 residues. This table comes from immunoSEQ multiplex PCR, and its TCRdb copy is limited to in-frame clones, with some not included. The sample includes roughly 500,000 clones, more than 65% of them seen just once. On this clone: Sequence at one end of the junction differs from germline and may be a read error.

The J gene is TRBJ2-2, the V gene TRBV7-2, with 9 bases that match TRBD2. The TCR comes from a middle-aged woman in good health. Some clones in this sample may be carry-over from other donors' samples. The source material was PBMCs. The CDR3 coding sequence is TGCGCCAGCAGTAGCGGGGGATCCACCGGGGAGCTGTTTTTT. It translates to CASSSGGSTGELFF.